The subject of this entry is one TCR beta chain. This CDR3 has 13 residues. Germline CDR1 SGDLS, CDR2 YYNGEE. V was clipped by 3 bases and J by 6 bases, with 13 bases between them. Donor samples were obtained from healthy Caucasian individuals from Russia, aged about 6 to 95. Next came a second PCR, run for about 6 to 12 cycles, which used a sample-barcoded 5' primer along with a J-beta primer mix. Every sample returned 2.5 million or more CDR3-containing paired-end reads. A single record per CDR3 protein comes from TCRdb applying MiXCR to the 5' RACE reads. The sample consists of more than 500,000 distinct CDR3 sequences, about 29% of them appearing once. This sample is drawn from a study of blood T cells in healthy people across ages. The data were also submitted as part of a second study, on T cells of mothers and their children.

This clonotype was obtained from a boy between 2 and 10 years old in good health. Sequenced material: blood. The V gene is TRBV9, the J gene TRBJ2-7, with D possibly being TRBD1 (6 bases). CDR3 coding DNA: TGTGCCAGCAGCGCAACACAGGGCTCCGAGCAGTACTTC. This gives the protein CASSATQGSEQYF.